Reported below is one T cell receptor (beta chain). Its antigen is currently unknown. The data were taken from a study of cytomegalovirus exposure and HLA in healthy donors. This CDR3 region has 15 residues. The germline CDR1 and CDR2 sequences are MNHEY and SVGAGI. V was pared by 6 bases and J by 1 base, with 5 bases of the junction left unmatched. The PCR had 60 Vbeta and 13 Jbeta primers. Original methodology: Among the unique TCR beta chains that a later analysis counted, about 85 million in all, roughly 10 million were shared. Only in-frame clones appear in the TCRdb table, and some are missing; sequencing was by immunoSEQ multiplex PCR. V, J and clone size are taken as reported in that table, and D and trimming were inferred from the DNA itself. The sample shows approximately 140,000 clones, 73% of them seen only once. Notes on the study in general: Investigators reported 164 TCR beta chains as tied to cytomegalovirus. In a later analysis, several top co-occurrence clusters appeared linked to parvovirus B19, influenza, CMV and Epstein-Barr virus. According to a later analysis, most TCR beta chains associated with CMV appeared HLA-restricted.

The sequence derives from a woman aged 18-30 years in good health and CMV-seronegative. Sequencing was carried out using PBMCs. This chain uses TRBV6-5 with TRBJ2-2; 7 bases map to TRBD2. Written as DNA, the CDR3 is TGTGCCAGCAGCAGAAGCGGGGTGAACACCGGGGAGCTGTTTTTT. This encodes CASSRSGVNTGELFF.